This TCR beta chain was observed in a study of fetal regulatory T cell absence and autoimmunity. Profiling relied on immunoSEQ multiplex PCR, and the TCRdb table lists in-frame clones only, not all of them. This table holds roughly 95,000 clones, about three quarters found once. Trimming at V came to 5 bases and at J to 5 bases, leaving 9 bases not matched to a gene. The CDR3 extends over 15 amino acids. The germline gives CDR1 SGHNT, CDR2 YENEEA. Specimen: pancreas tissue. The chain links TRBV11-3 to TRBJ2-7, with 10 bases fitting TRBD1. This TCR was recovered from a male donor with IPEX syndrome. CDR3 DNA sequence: TGTGCCAGCAGCCCTTACCGGGACAGGGGTAACGAGCAGTACTTC. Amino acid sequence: CASSPYRDRGNEQYF. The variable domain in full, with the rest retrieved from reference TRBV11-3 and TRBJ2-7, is EAGVVQSPRYKIIEKKQPVAFWCNPISGHNTLYWYLQNLGQGPELLIRYENEEAVDDSQLPKDRFSAERLKGVDSTLKIQPAELGDSAVYLCASSPYRDRGNEQYFGPGTRLTVT.